This entry lists 29 T cell receptor beta chains sequenced from one sample in a study of shared clonotypes between healthy human individuals. The data were produced by immunoSEQ multiplex PCR, yet TCRdb's version contains in-frame clones alone and is incomplete. Of fewer than 500,000 clones in the sample, roughly 85% were seen once. Sequences were obtained from PBMCs. These receptor sequences come from a woman aged 40-49 years in good health. Some clones in this sample may be carry-over from other donors' samples.

This clone was observed once. The chain links TRBV2 to TRBJ2-2, with no clear D. V shed 4 bases and J shed 5 bases, with 14 bases lying between them. Germline CDR1 reads SNHLY; CDR2 reads FYNNEI. The CDR3 has 15 residues. DNA of the CDR3: TGTGCCAGCAGTGCTCGGGCCGGGCGAACCGGGGAGCTGTTTTTT. Amino acid sequence: CASSARAGRTGELFF. The complete variable domain, with remaining parts taken from reference TRBV2 and TRBJ2-2, reads EPEVTQTPSHQVTQMGQEVILRCVPISNHLYFYWYRQILGQKVEFLVSFYNNEISEKSEIFDDQFSVERPDGSNFTLKIRSTKLEDSAMYFCASSARAGRTGELFFGEGSRLTVL.

This sequence joins TRBV7-3 and TRBJ2-1; D remains unclear. Per the germline V gene, CDR1 is SGHTA and CDR2 is FQGTGA. V shed 5 bases and J shed 8 bases, with 13 bases lying between them. CDR3 length: 13 residues. CDR3 sequence (DNA): TGTGCCAGCAGCCCTCTCCCCGGGTATGAGCAGTTCTTC. The encoded protein is CASSPLPGYEQFF. The full variable domain, its missing parts supplied by reference TRBV7-3 and TRBJ2-1, is GAGVSQTPSNKVTEKGKYVELRCDPISGHTALYWYRQSLGQGPEFLIYFQGTGAADDSGLPNDRFFAVRPEGSVSTLKIQRTERGDSAVYLCASSPLPGYEQFFGPGTRLTVL.

The chain employs TRBV6-1 and TRBJ2-3, with D possibly TRBD1 on 5 matching bases. Germline lookup yields CDR1 MNHNS and CDR2 SASEGT. The ends were cut back, 2 bases at V and 2 bases at J, with 17 bases in the middle. The CDR3 has 17 amino acids. This CDR3 is CASSELATGHDTDTQYF. CDR3 DNA sequence: TGTGCCAGCAGTGAATTGGCTACAGGACACGACACAGATACGCAGTATTTT.

This rearrangement joins TRBV10-2 to TRBJ1-1, with 7 bases aligning to TRBD1. This CDR3 has 14 residues. CDR1 is WSHSY, CDR2 SAAADI, per germline. V trimming: 6 bases; J trimming: 1 base; junction bases outside the gene matches: 5. The CDR3 protein is CASRGTGENTEAFF. The CDR3 nucleotides are TGCGCCAGCAGGGGTACAGGGGAGAACACTGAAGCTTTCTTT.

Only one count was recorded for this clone. The gene calls are TRBV2 and TRBJ2-7, with D tentatively TRBD2 (6 bases). Germline V gives CDR1 SNHLY, CDR2 FYNNEI. The ends were cut back, 7 bases at V and 0 bases at J, with 13 bases in the middle. This CDR3 spans 14 amino acids. CDR3 region: CASTPLASSYEQYF. CDR3 DNA sequence: TGTGCCAGCACCCCGCTAGCGAGCTCCTACGAGCAGTACTTC.

This clone has just a few counts. Here the CDR3 DNA reads TGTGCCAGCAGTTTTGGACAGGGTGGGTCGCCCCAGCATTTT. The encoded protein is CASSFGQGGSPQHF. This chain uses TRBV2 with TRBJ1-5; 8 bases align to TRBD1. Germline CDR1 SNHLY, CDR2 FYNNEI. With V trimmed by 5 bases and J by 9 bases, 9 bases remained unmatched. The length of the CDR3 is 14 residues. The whole variable domain, filled in from reference TRBV2 and TRBJ1-5, reads EPEVTQTPSHQVTQMGQEVILRCVPISNHLYFYWYRQILGQKVEFLVSFYNNEISEKSEIFDDQFSVERPDGSNFTLKIRSTKLEDSAMYFCASSFGQGGSPQHFGDGTRLSIL.

V and J are TRBV19 and TRBJ2-7; 8 bases align to TRBD1. Per the germline V gene, CDR1 is LNHDA and CDR2 is SQIVND (reference sequence). V dropped 3 bases and J dropped 2; count of bases not matched to a gene: 12. The CDR3 has 17 amino acids. This CDR3 reads CASSMGTGNFATYEQYF. As DNA, the CDR3 is TGTGCCAGTAGTATGGGGACAGGAAATTTCGCGACCTACGAGCAGTACTTC.

In this sample, this clone turned up a few times. V usage is TRBV7-3 and J usage is TRBJ2-7, with 11 positions matching TRBD2. The CDR3 consists of 14 residues. With 5 bases clipped from V and 3 bases from J, the junction kept 3 bases outside the gene matches. Germline assignment: CDR1 SGHTA and CDR2 FQGTGA. The CDR3 DNA sequence: TGTGCCAGCAGCCCGACTAGCGGGAACTACGAGCAGTACTTC. This gives the protein CASSPTSGNYEQYF. Full variable domain (remainder filled in from reference TRBV7-3 and TRBJ2-7): GAGVSQTPSNKVTEKGKYVELRCDPISGHTALYWYRQSLGQGPEFLIYFQGTGAADDSGLPNDRFFAVRPEGSVSTLKIQRTERGDSAVYLCASSPTSGNYEQYFGPGTRLTVT.

This clone was seen just once. The rearrangement uses TRBV7-2 and TRBJ2-5; D might be TRBD2 (6 bases). The V end lost 5 bases, the J end lost 1 base, and 14 bases lay between the germline ends. Germline CDR1 SGHTA, CDR2 FQGNSA. This CDR3 has 15 residues. In nucleotides, the CDR3 is TGTGCCAGCAGCCCACGACTAGTTTCCCAAGAGACCCAGTACTTC. Translation gives CASSPRLVSQETQYF.

This clone has just a few counts. The chain uses TRBV30 and TRBJ2-7; TRBD2 matches 7 bases. The CDR3 has 12 amino acids. CDR1 is GTSNPN and CDR2 is SVGIG in the germline V gene (reference sequence). V was pared by 0 bases and J by 6 bases, with 2 bases of the junction left unmatched. The CDR3 protein is CAWSVTSLEQYF. CDR3 coding DNA: TGTGCCTGGAGTGTGACTAGCCTCGAGCAGTACTTC.

For the CDR3, the DNA is TGTGCCAGCAGCTTAGGCGGGAGCGGAGAGACCCAGTACTTC. Encoded protein: CASSLGGSGETQYF. The chain links TRBV13 to TRBJ2-5; TRBD2 might be the D (6 bases). With 0 bases removed from V and 4 bases from J, the gap between germline ends came to 9 bases. This CDR3 is built from 14 residues. Germline CDR1 PRHDT, CDR2 FYEKMQ (reference sequence).

This rearrangement joins TRBV9 to TRBJ2-3; 9 bases fit TRBD1. V gave up 3 bases and J gave up 1 base; unmatched junction bases: 6. From germline, CDR1 is SGDLS and CDR2 YYNGEE. CDR3 size: 16 residues. As DNA, the CDR3 is TGTGCCAGCAGCGCCGGGACAGGGATGGGCACAGATACGCAGTATTTT. It codes for CASSAGTGMGTDTQYF.

The table lists this clone with many counts. The chain combines TRBV28 with TRBJ1-6, with D possibly being TRBD1 (5 bases). With 3 bases removed from V and 6 bases from J, the gap between germline ends came to 6 bases. Germline values: CDR1 MDHEN, CDR2 SYDVKM. The CDR3 has 13 amino acids. CDR3 bases: TGTGCCAGCAGTTTTGGGGCTAATTCACCCCTCCACTTT. Protein sequence: CASSFGANSPLHF.

V is TRBV2 and J is TRBJ2-7, with 8 bases aligning to TRBD2. This CDR3 comprises 15 residues. The trim removed 4 bases at V and 2 bases at J, leaving 7 bases unmatched. CDR1 SNHLY and CDR2 FYNNEI come from the germline V gene. The DNA for the CDR3 is TGTGCCAGCAGTGTCCAACTAGCGGAGACCTACGAGCAGTACTTC. Amino acids: CASSVQLAETYEQYF.

The chain joins TRBV28 to TRBJ2-7; 10 nucleotides align to TRBD2. The length of the CDR3 is 14 residues. The J segment lost 6 bases and the V segment lost 2 bases, leaving 4 bases of the junction unmatched. Germline lookup yields CDR1 MDHEN and CDR2 SYDVKM. Written as DNA, the CDR3 is TGTGCCAGCAGTTTACTAGCGGGAGATGTCGAGCAGTACTTC. It is translated as CASSLLAGDVEQYF.

This clone was observed a few times. The chain employs TRBV5-6 and TRBJ2-1; tentative D call: TRBD2 (5 bases). CDR1 SGHDT and CDR2 YYEEEE come from the germline V gene. Trimming removed 2 bases from V and 9 bases from J, with 18 bases in between. CDR3 length: 15 amino acids. The CDR3 region is CASSFSRAALGEQFF. As DNA, the CDR3 is TGTGCCAGCAGCTTCTCGAGGGCCGCTTTAGGTGAGCAGTTCTTC.

The J gene is TRBJ1-4, the V gene TRBV18; a weak D match, TRBD1 (5 bases). Germline loops: CDR1 KGHSH, CDR2 LQKENI. There are 17 residues in the CDR3. The V end was cut by 2 bases, the J end by 8 bases, with 21 bases between. CDR3 DNA sequence: TGTGCCAGCTCACCAAACAGCCTCGGGGGGGAAGGCGAAAAACTGTTTTTT. Its translation is CASSPNSLGGEGEKLFF.

J is TRBJ2-7 and V is TRBV6-5, with 7 nucleotides matching TRBD2. The CDR3 covers 14 residues. The germline V gene has CDR1 MNHEY and CDR2 SVGAGI. The V and J ends lost 2 bases and 2 bases, in that order; junction bases with no gene match: 3. The CDR3 spells CASSYASGPYEQYF. CDR3 coding DNA: TGTGCCAGCAGTTACGCTAGCGGACCCTACGAGCAGTACTTC.

Concerning this clone itself: This likely came from a read error, as a far larger clone is one base away. In DNA, the CDR3 is TGTGCCAGCAGTTACAATCCGGATGGCTGCACCTTC. Translating it yields CASSYNPDGCTF. The chain couples TRBV28 to TRBJ1-2; D not certain. This CDR3 is built from 12 residues. Germline V gene lookup returns CDR1 MDHEN and CDR2 SYDVKM.

The genes are TRBV11-2 and TRBJ2-5; 10 bases are a match to TRBD2. J gave up 5 bases and V 4 bases, and 13 bases lay outside the gene matches. The CDR3 is 17 amino acids. Germline V CDR1 and CDR2: SGHAT, FQNNGV. CDR3: CASSWGLASGSAETQYF. CDR3 in DNA: TGTGCCAGCAGCTGGGGGCTCGCTAGCGGGAGCGCGGAGACCCAGTACTTC.

The sample holds many counts of this clone. The CDR3 here is CSTGLSYEQYF. DNA for the CDR3: TGCAGCACCGGGCTCTCCTACGAGCAGTACTTC. The chain links TRBV20-1 to TRBJ2-7; no firm D call. The CDR3 length is 11 residues. Germline V CDR1 and CDR2: DFQATT, SNEGSKA (reference sequence).

This rearrangement joins TRBV30 to TRBJ1-5; D gene uncertain. V was shortened by 0 bases and J by 5 bases, with 5 bases between the two germline ends. The CDR3 runs 12 residues. Germline assignment: CDR1 GTSNPN and CDR2 SVGIG (reference sequence). CDR3 region: CAWSVRDQPQHF. CDR3 DNA: TGTGCCTGGAGTGTACGAGATCAGCCCCAGCATTTT. Looking up the rest from reference TRBV30 and TRBJ1-5 gives the full variable domain: SQTIHQWPATLVQPVGSPLSLECTVEGTSNPNLYWYRQAAGRGLQLLFYSVGIGQISSEVPQNLSASRPQDRQFILSSKKLLLSDSGFYLCAWSVRDQPQHFGDGTRLSIL.

The CDR3 DNA reads as TGTGCCAGCAGTACCCAAGGACAGACCTATGGCTACACCTTC. It is translated as CASSTQGQTYGYTF. V gene TRBV6-5 combines with J gene TRBJ1-2, with D possibly being TRBD1 (6 bases). The V and J ends lost 5 bases and 4 bases respectively, with 14 bases between them. The CDR3 covers 14 residues. CDR1 is MNHEY and CDR2 is SVGAGI in the germline V gene.

In its sample, this clone was seen many times. Other nucleotide sequences from this sample produce the same CDR3. CDR3 protein: CSVTTGGLDYGYTF. CDR3 in DNA: TGCAGCGTGACCACAGGGGGCCTGGACTATGGCTACACCTTC. The chain is built from TRBV29-1 and TRBJ1-2, with 9 bases matching TRBD1. V was clipped by 6 bases and J by 3 bases; unmatched bases: 8. This CDR3 is 14 amino acids long. Germline CDR1 is SQVTM and CDR2 is ANQGSEA.

This chain connects TRBV27 to TRBJ1-6; D call uncertain. The CDR3 length is 12 residues. Trimming cost V 8 bases and J 2 bases, with 4 bases left between them. Germline loops: CDR1 MNHEY, CDR2 SMNVEV (reference sequence). This CDR3 reads CASQAYNSPLHF. The CDR3 DNA reads TGTGCCAGCCAGGCCTATAATTCACCCCTCCACTTT.

V and J are TRBV5-1 and TRBJ1-2, with 8 bases fitting TRBD1. Per germline, CDR1 SGHRS and CDR2 YFSETQ. J lost 3 bases, V lost 4 bases, and 8 bases had no gene match. This CDR3 has 15 amino acids. CDR3 DNA: TGCGCCAGCAGCCCCGGACAGGGACGCTACTATGGCTACACCTTC. Its translation: CASSPGQGRYYGYTF.

The chain carries TRBV6-1 and TRBJ1-1, with 7 bases that match TRBD1. CDR3 length equals 15 residues. Trimming cost V 1 base and J 5 bases; bases outside gene matches: 7. Germline V lookup: CDR1 MNHNS, CDR2 SASEGT. CDR3 nucleotides: TGTGCCAGCAGTGAAGAGGAGGGGGCGGGTACTGAAGCTTTCTTT. It specifies CASSEEEGAGTEAFF.

The chain uses TRBV28 and TRBJ2-3; tentative D call: TRBD2 (6 bases). Trimming pared 8 bases from V and 2 bases from J, leaving 14 bases between. Germline-derived CDR1 and CDR2 are MDHEN and SYDVKM. The CDR3 consists of 14 residues. This CDR3 reads CASLPPGVTDTQYF. The CDR3, as DNA: TGTGCCAGCTTACCCCCGGGAGTCACAGATACGCAGTATTTT.

The chain combines TRBV28 with TRBJ1-2, with TRBD1 matching 8 bases. CDR1 and CDR2 (germline): MDHEN, SYDVKM. V was clipped by 5 bases and J by 5 bases; unmatched bases: 7. The length of the CDR3 is 14 residues. The CDR3: CASSPRTGPYGYTF. The CDR3 nucleotides are TGTGCCAGCAGTCCCCGGACAGGGCCTTATGGCTACACCTTC.